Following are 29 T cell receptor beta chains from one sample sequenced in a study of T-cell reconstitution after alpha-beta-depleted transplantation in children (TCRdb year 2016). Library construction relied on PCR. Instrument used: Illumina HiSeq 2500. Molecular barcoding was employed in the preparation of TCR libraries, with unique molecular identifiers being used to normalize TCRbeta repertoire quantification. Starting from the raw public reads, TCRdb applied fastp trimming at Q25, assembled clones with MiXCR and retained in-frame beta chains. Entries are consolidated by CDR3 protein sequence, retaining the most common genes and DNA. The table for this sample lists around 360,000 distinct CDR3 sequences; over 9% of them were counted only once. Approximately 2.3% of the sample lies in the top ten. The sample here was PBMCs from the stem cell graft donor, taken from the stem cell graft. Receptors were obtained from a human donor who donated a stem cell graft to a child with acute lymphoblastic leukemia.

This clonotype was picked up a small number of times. As DNA, the CDR3 is TGCAGCGGGAGCATTCGTACGGGAGAGACCCAGTACTTC. This sequence encodes CSGSIRTGETQYF. The chain carries TRBV29-1 and TRBJ2-5; no firm D call. Germline V gene data show CDR1 as SQVTM and CDR2 as ANQGSEA. CDR3 length: 13 residues. V lost 7 bases to trimming and J lost 4 bases, with 16 bases between them.

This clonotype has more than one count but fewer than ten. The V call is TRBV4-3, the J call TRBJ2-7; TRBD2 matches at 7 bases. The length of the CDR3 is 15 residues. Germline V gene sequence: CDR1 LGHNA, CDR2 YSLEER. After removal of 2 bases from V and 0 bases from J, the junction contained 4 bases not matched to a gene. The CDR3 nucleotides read TGCGCCAGCAGCCAACGCGGGGGTGGCTCCTACGAGCAGTACTTC. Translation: CASSQRGGGSYEQYF.

CDR3 residues: CASSYGNRVGETQYF. Here the CDR3 DNA reads TGTGCCAGCAGTTACGGGAACAGGGTCGGAGAGACCCAGTACTTC. The chain employs TRBV6-5 and TRBJ2-5, with D possibly TRBD1 on 6 matching bases. The V and J ends lost 2 bases and 4 bases respectively, with 14 bases between them. In germline, CDR1 is MNHEY, CDR2 SVGAGI. This CDR3 is built from 15 residues.

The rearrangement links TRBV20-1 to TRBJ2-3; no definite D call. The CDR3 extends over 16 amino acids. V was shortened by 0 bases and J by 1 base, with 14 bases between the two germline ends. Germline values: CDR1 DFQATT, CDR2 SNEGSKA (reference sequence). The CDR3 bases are TGCAGTGCTAGAGACCTAGGACCCCAAGGCACAGATACGCAGTATTTT. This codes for CSARDLGPQGTDTQYF.

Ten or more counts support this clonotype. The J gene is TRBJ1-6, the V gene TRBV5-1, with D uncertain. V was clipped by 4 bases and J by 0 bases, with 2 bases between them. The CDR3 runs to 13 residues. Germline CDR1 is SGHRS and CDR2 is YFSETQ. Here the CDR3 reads CASSSSYNSPLHF. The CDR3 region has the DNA TGCGCCAGCAGCAGCTCCTATAATTCACCCCTCCACTTT.

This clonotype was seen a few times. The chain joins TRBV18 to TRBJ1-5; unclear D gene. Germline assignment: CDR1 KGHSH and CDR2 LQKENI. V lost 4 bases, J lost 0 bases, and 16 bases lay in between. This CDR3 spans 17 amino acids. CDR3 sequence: CASSLGPSLYSNQPQHF. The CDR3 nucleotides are TGTGCCAGCTCACTAGGACCGTCCCTTTATAGCAATCAGCCCCAGCATTTT.

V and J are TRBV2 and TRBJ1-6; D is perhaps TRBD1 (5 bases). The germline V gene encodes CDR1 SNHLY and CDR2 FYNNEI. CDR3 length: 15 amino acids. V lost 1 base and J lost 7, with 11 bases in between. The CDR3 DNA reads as TGTGCCAGCAGTGAAGATCCAGGGAGGAATTCACCCCTCCACTTT. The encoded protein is CASSEDPGRNSPLHF.

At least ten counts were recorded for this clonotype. CDR3 sequence reads: CASSLKTNFPEAFF. As DNA, the CDR3 is TGCGCCAGCAGCTTGAAGACGAACTTCCCTGAAGCTTTCTTT. The chain recombines TRBV5-1 with TRBJ1-1; D is unclear. Germline CDR1 SGHRS, CDR2 YFSETQ. V dropped 1 base and J dropped 6 bases, with 13 bases sitting between them. The CDR3 is 14 amino acids.

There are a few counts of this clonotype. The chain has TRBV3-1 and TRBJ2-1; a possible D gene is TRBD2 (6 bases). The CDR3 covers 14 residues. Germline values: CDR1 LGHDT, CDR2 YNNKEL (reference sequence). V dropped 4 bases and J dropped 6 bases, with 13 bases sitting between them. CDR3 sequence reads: CASSPLASGNEQFF. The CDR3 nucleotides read TGTGCCAGCAGCCCCCTAGCGAGCGGCAATGAGCAGTTCTTC.

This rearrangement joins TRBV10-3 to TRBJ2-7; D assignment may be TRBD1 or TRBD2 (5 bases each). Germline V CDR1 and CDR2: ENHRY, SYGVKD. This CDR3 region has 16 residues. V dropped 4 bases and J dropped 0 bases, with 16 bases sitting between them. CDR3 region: CAISGSSGTVSYEQYF. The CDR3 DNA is TGTGCCATCAGTGGGTCGTCCGGGACGGTCTCCTACGAGCAGTACTTC.

This CDR3 reads CSVGGSEQFF. The CDR3 nucleotides are TGCAGCGTTGGGGGGAGCGAGCAGTTCTTC. The rearrangement links TRBV29-1 to TRBJ2-1; either TRBD1 or TRBD2 may supply D (5 bases each). CDR3 length: 10 amino acids. V lost 4 bases, J lost 10 bases, and 8 bases lay in between. CDR1 SQVTM and CDR2 ANQGSEA come from the germline V gene.

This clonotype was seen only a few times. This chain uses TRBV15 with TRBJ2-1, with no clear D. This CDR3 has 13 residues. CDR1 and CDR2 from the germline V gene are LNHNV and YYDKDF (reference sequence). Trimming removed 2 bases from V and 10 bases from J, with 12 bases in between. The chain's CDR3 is CATSRPTNWEQFF. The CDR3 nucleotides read TGTGCCACCAGCAGACCGACCAATTGGGAGCAGTTCTTC.

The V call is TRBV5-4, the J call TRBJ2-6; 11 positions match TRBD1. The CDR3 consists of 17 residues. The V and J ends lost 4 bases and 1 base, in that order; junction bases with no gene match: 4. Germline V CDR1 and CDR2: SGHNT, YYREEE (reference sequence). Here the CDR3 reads CASSRDRGLSGANVLTF. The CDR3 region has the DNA TGTGCCAGCAGCCGGGACAGGGGGTTATCTGGGGCCAACGTCCTGACTTTC.

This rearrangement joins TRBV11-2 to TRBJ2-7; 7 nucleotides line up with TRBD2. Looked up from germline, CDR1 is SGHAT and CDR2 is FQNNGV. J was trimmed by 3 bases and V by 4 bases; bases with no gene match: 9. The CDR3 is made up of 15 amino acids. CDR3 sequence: CASSSSSGVIYEQYF. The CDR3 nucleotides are TGTGCCAGCAGCTCGTCTAGCGGAGTTATCTACGAGCAGTACTTC.

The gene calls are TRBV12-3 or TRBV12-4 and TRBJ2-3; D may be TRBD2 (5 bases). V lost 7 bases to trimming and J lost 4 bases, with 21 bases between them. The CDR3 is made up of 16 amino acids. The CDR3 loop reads CASIPSGLALADTQYF. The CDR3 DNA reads TGTGCCAGCATCCCCTCCGGTCTAGCCTTGGCAGATACGCAGTATTTT.

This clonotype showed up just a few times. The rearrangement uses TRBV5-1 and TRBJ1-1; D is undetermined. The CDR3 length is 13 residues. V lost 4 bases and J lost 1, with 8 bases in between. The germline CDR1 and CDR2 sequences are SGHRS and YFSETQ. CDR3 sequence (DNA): TGCGCCAGCAGCCCTACCGAGAACACTGAAGCTTTCTTT. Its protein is CASSPTENTEAFF.

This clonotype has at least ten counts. CDR3 loop: CASSLSPGGSGDTQYF. The CDR3 region has the DNA TGTGCCAGCAGTTTATCCCCGGGGGGGAGTGGGGATACGCAGTATTTT. The chain employs TRBV27 and TRBJ2-3; 8 positions match TRBD2. Per the germline V gene, CDR1 is MNHEY and CDR2 is SMNVEV (reference sequence). V trimming: 0 bases; J trimming: 6 bases; junction bases outside the gene matches: 8. This CDR3 contains 16 residues.

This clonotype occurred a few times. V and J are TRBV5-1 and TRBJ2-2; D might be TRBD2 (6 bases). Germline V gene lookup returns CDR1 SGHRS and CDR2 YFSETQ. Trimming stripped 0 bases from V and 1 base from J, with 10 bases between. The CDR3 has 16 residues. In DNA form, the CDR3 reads TGCGCCAGCAGCTTGGGTGCGCGGGAGAACACCGGGGAGCTGTTTTTT. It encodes CASSLGARENTGELFF.

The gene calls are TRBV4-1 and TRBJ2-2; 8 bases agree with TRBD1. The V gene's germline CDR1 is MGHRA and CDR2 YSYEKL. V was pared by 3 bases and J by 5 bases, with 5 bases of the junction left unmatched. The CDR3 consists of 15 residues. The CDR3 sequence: CASSHRQGSTGELFF. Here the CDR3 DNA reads TGCGCCAGCAGCCATCGACAGGGGAGTACCGGGGAGCTGTTTTTT.

CDR3 amino acids: CSAIGLAGGSPSYEQYF. The CDR3 nucleotides read TGCAGTGCTATCGGACTAGCGGGAGGTTCCCCTTCCTACGAGCAGTACTTC. This chain links TRBV20-1 with TRBJ2-7; the match to TRBD2 covers 14 bases. This CDR3 has 17 residues. In germline, CDR1 is DFQATT, CDR2 SNEGSKA (reference sequence). V was pared by 4 bases and J by 1 base, with 9 bases of the junction left unmatched.

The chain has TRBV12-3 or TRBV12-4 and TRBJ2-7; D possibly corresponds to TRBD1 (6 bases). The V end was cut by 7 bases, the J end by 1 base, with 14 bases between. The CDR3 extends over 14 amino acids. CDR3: CASTPRTASYEQYF. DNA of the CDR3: TGTGCCAGCACCCCCCGGACAGCTTCCTACGAGCAGTACTTC.

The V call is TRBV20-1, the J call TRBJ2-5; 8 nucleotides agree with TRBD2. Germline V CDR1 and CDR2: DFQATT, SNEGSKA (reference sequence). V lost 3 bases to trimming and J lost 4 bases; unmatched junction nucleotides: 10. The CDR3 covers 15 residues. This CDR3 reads CSASLGLEDRETQYF. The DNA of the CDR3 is TGCAGTGCTAGTCTGGGACTAGAGGACCGAGAGACCCAGTACTTC.

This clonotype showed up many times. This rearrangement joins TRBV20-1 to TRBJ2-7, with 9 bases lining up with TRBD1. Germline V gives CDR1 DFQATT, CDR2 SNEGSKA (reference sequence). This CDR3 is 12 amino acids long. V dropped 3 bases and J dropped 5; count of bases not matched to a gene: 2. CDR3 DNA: TGCAGTGCTAGGGGGGACAGGGACGAGCAGTACTTC. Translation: CSARGDRDEQYF.

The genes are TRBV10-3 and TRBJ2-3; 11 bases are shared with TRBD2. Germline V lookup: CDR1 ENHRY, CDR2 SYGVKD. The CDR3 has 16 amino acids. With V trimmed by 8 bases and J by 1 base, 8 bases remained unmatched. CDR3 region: CAILAGGRFGTDTQYF. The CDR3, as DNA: TGTGCCATCCTAGCGGGAGGCCGTTTCGGCACAGATACGCAGTATTTT.

CDR3 sequence: CASRTTLGDDGYTF. As DNA, the CDR3 is TGTGCCAGCAGGACGACACTGGGGGATGATGGCTACACCTTC. The chain uses TRBV28 and TRBJ1-2, with D possibly matching TRBD1 (5 bases). The V and J ends lost 6 bases and 6 bases respectively, with 17 bases between them. Germline-derived CDR1 and CDR2 are MDHEN and SYDVKM. The CDR3 length is 14 residues.

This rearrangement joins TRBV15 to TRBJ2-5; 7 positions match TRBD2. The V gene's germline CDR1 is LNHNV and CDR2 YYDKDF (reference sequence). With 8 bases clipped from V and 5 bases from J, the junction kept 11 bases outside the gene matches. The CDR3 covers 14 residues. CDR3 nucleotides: TGTGCCACCCGAGACCCAAGCGGGGAGGAGACCCAGTACTTC. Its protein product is CATRDPSGEETQYF.

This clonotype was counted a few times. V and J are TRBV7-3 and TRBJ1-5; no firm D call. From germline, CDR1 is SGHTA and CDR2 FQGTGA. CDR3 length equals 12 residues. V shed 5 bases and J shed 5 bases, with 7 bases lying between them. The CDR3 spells CASSPRDQPQHF. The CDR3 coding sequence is TGTGCCAGCAGCCCCCGGGATCAGCCCCAGCATTTT. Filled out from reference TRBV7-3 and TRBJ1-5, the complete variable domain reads GAGVSQTPSNKVTEKGKYVELRCDPISGHTALYWYRQSLGQGPEFLIYFQGTGAADDSGLPNDRFFAVRPEGSVSTLKIQRTERGDSAVYLCASSPRDQPQHFGDGTRLSIL.

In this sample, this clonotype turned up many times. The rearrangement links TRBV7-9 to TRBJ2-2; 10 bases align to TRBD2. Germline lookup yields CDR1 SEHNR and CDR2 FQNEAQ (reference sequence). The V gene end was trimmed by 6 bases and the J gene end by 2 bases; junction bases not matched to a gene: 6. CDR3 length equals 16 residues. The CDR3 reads CASSPGLAANTGELFF. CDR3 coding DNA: TGTGCCAGCAGTCCAGGACTAGCGGCAAACACCGGGGAGCTGTTTTTT.

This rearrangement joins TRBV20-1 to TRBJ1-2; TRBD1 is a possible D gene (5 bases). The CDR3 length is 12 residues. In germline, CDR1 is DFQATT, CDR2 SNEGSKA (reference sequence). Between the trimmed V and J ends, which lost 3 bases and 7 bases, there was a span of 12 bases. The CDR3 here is CSASSPQGGYTF. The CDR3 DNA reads TGCAGTGCTAGTAGCCCCCAGGGTGGCTACACCTTC.